The next 28 T cell receptor beta chains were all read from a single sample in a study of blood T cell repertoires in COVID-19. Sequencing used immunoSEQ multiplex PCR; TCRdb keeps in-frame clones, though not all of them. Of fewer than 200,000 clones in the sample, more than 75% were seen once. Sequencing used PBMCs or T cells enriched from blood (not recorded which). The receptors were sampled from a human donor with acute COVID-19. The donor label of this sample is uncertain.

The gene calls are TRBV15 and TRBJ2-5; D not certain. This CDR3 has 14 residues. CDR1 and CDR2 from the germline V gene are LNHNV and YYDKDF (reference sequence). V lost 0 bases to trimming and J lost 2 bases, with 7 bases between them. The DNA of the CDR3 is TGTGCCACCAGCAGAGATCAACAGCAAGAGACCCAGTACTTC. Translated, it gives CATSRDQQQETQYF.

CDR3 sequence: CASSFNRGYEQYF. In nucleotides, the CDR3 is TGTGCCAGCAGCTTTAACCGGGGGTACGAGCAGTACTTC. This chain connects TRBV7-2 to TRBJ2-7; D is possibly TRBD2 (6 bases). Germline V gene lookup returns CDR1 SGHTA and CDR2 FQGNSA. V lost 3 bases to trimming and J lost 4 bases, with 10 bases between them. This CDR3 comprises 13 residues.

In its sample, this clone was seen once. The chain is built from TRBV9 and TRBJ2-3; unclear D gene. Germline lookup yields CDR1 SGDLS and CDR2 YYNGEE. This CDR3 region has 13 residues. The ends were cut back, 4 bases at V and 2 bases at J, with 8 bases in the middle. As DNA, the CDR3 is TGTGCCAGCAGCCTACGAGCCACAGATACGCAGTATTTT. Its translation is CASSLRATDTQYF. The variable domain in full, with the rest retrieved from reference TRBV9 and TRBJ2-3, is DSGVTQTPKHLITATGQRVTLRCSPRSGDLSVYWYQQSLDQGLQFLIQYYNGEERAKGNILERFSAQQFPDLHSELNLSSLELGDSALYFCASSLRATDTQYFGPGTRLTVL.

The V and J genes are TRBV3-1 (or the pseudogene TRBV3-2) and TRBJ2-1; D might be TRBD1 (6 bases). Germline lookup yields CDR1 LGHDT and CDR2 YNNKEL (reference sequence). V lost 1 base and J 3 bases, leaving 13 bases between the germline ends. The CDR3 sequence is 16 residues long. The CDR3 bases are TGTGCCAGCAGCCAAGGCCGCCAGGGGCTCTACAATGAGCAGTTCTTC. This encodes CASSQGRQGLYNEQFF.

V and J are TRBV30 and TRBJ1-1, with TRBD1 matching over 8 bases. Per the germline V gene, CDR1 is GTSNPN and CDR2 is SVGIG (reference sequence). The CDR3 covers 13 residues. Trimming took 0 bases from V and 6 from J; bases not matched to a gene: 3. This CDR3 reads CAWSVQGGSEAFF. CDR3 coding DNA: TGTGCCTGGAGTGTACAGGGGGGCTCTGAAGCTTTCTTT.

This clone was counted only a few times. The chain is built from TRBV2 and TRBJ1-6; 7 bases match TRBD1. The CDR3 runs to 15 residues. The junction had 9 bases not matched to a gene; V was cut back by 6 bases and J by 7 bases. Germline V gives CDR1 SNHLY, CDR2 FYNNEI. The CDR3 bases are TGTGCCAGCAGGAAAGAGGGACAGATCAATTCACCCCTCCACTTT. This encodes CASRKEGQINSPLHF.

The chain uses TRBV7-9 and TRBJ1-5; no clear D gene. CDR3 length: 12 amino acids. CDR1 and CDR2 (germline): SEHNR, FQNEAQ (reference sequence). V dropped 5 bases and J dropped 7 bases, with 9 bases sitting between them. Here the CDR3 DNA reads TGTGCCAGCAGCGCGGAGGAGCAGCCCCAGCATTTT. Its translation is CASSAEEQPQHF.

V and J are TRBV7-2 and TRBJ2-7, with D perhaps TRBD2 (5 bases). The V and J ends lost 4 bases and 5 bases respectively, with 15 bases between them. The CDR3 covers 14 residues. Germline loops: CDR1 SGHTA, CDR2 FQGNSA. The CDR3 bases are TGTGCCAGCAGCTCCGCGAGAGGGCCGGACGAGCAGTACTTC. Translated: CASSSARGPDEQYF. The entire variable domain, with the rest obtained from reference TRBV7-2 and TRBJ2-7, is as follows: GAGVSQSPSNKVTEKGKDVELRCDPISGHTALYWYRQSLGQGLEFLIYFQGNSAPDKSGLPSDRFSAERTGGSVSTLTIQRTQQEDSAVYLCASSSARGPDEQYFGPGTRLTVT.

V is TRBV30 and J is TRBJ1-5, with D possibly matching TRBD1 (6 bases). The CDR3 spans 13 residues. The V end was cut by 0 bases, the J end by 6 bases, with 9 bases between. The V gene's germline CDR1 is GTSNPN and CDR2 SVGIG (reference sequence). Written as DNA, the CDR3 is TGTGCCTGGAGTGTTCGGGGGGCTCAGCCCCAGCATTTT. As protein: CAWSVRGAQPQHF.

This chain links TRBV7-2 with TRBJ2-7; D might be TRBD2 (5 bases). With 4 bases removed from V and 7 bases from J, the gap between germline ends came to 23 bases. Germline V gene lookup returns CDR1 SGHTA and CDR2 FQGNSA. This CDR3 is built from 16 residues. CDR3 sequence: CASSSQPGLSPLEQYF. Here the CDR3 DNA reads TGTGCCAGCAGCTCCCAGCCGGGATTGTCTCCCCTTGAGCAGTACTTC.

The gene calls are TRBV24-1 and TRBJ2-1; 8 bases are a match to TRBD1. Germline CDR1 is KGHDR and CDR2 is SFDVKD. V shed 3 bases and J 9 bases; nucleotides not matched to a gene: 6. The CDR3 runs 14 residues. CDR3 sequence (DNA): TGTGCCACCAGTGATGGGGACAGGTTTGGTGAGCAGTTCTTC. Its translation is CATSDGDRFGEQFF.

The chain is built from TRBV5-4 and TRBJ2-1, with D uncertain. Trimming took 4 bases from V and 5 from J, leaving 7 bases between them. From germline, CDR1 is SGHNT and CDR2 YYREEE (reference sequence). CDR3 length: 12 residues. The CDR3 nucleotides are TGTGCCAGCAGCAAACAGCACAATGAGCAGTTCTTC. Protein: CASSKQHNEQFF.

The chain links TRBV7-8 to TRBJ2-1; weak D call: TRBD1 (7 bases). This CDR3 has 14 residues. V lost 5 bases to trimming and J lost 7 bases, with 15 bases between them. Germline V gene lookup returns CDR1 SGHVS and CDR2 FQNEAQ. The CDR3: CASSPRQGGNEQFF. CDR3 coding DNA: TGTGCCAGCAGCCCAAGACAGGGAGGAAATGAGCAGTTCTTC.

The V call is TRBV5-4, the J call TRBJ2-5; the D gene is possibly TRBD2 (6 bases). Germline V lookup: CDR1 SGHNT, CDR2 YYREEE (reference sequence). The germline V and J ends were trimmed by 4 bases and 4 bases, with 29 bases remaining between them. This CDR3 has 19 amino acids. The CDR3 reads CASSPPGGRGMGQRETQYF. The CDR3 bases are TGTGCCAGCAGCCCCCCGGGTGGACGGGGGATGGGGCAACGAGAGACCCAGTACTTC. Combining the CDR3 with reference TRBV5-4 and TRBJ2-5 gives the whole variable domain ETGVTQSPTHLIKTRGQQVTLRCSSQSGHNTVSWYQQALGQGPQFIFQYYREEENGRGNFPPRFSGLQFPNYSSELNVNALELDDSALYLCASSPPGGRGMGQRETQYFGPGTRLLVL.

This chain uses TRBV7-6 with TRBJ2-1; 15 nucleotides line up with TRBD2. The CDR3 consists of 19 residues. Germline values: CDR1 SGHVS, CDR2 FNYEAQ. V gave up 5 bases and J gave up 0 bases; unmatched junction bases: 8. CDR3 in DNA: TGTGCCAGCAGCACCCATGGGACTAGCGGGGGGTTCTCCTACAATGAGCAGTTCTTC. It yields the protein CASSTHGTSGGFSYNEQFF.

This chain connects TRBV9 to TRBJ2-1; 9 bases match TRBD2. This CDR3 region has 15 residues. Germline V gene lookup returns CDR1 SGDLS and CDR2 YYNGEE. Losses at the gene ends were 3 bases for V and 5 bases for J; bases not matched to a gene: 6. For the CDR3, the DNA is TGTGCCAGCAGCGCTCTAGCGGGATCTAACAATGAGCAGTTCTTC. Translated, it gives CASSALAGSNNEQFF.

The gene calls are TRBV6-5 and TRBJ1-2; 7 positions match TRBD1. Trimming cost V 0 bases and J 1 base; bases outside gene matches: 5. In germline, CDR1 is MNHEY, CDR2 SVGAGI. This CDR3 has 16 residues. CDR3 protein: CASSYSWDSLNYGYTF. The CDR3, as DNA: TGTGCCAGCAGTTACTCCTGGGACAGCCTTAACTATGGCTACACCTTC.

This clone was counted between two and nine times. The chain's CDR3 is CASRDRMNTEAFF. The CDR3 region has the DNA TGTGCCAGTCGGGACAGGATGAACACTGAAGCTTTCTTT. The J gene is TRBJ1-1, the V gene TRBV27; TRBD1 agrees at 8 bases. Germline V gene sequence: CDR1 MNHEY, CDR2 SMNVEV (reference sequence). The CDR3 contains 13 residues. Trimming cost V 9 bases and J 0 bases; bases outside gene matches: 3.

The genes are TRBV27 and TRBJ2-1; 9 nucleotides match TRBD2. This CDR3 comprises 15 residues. Germline assignment: CDR1 MNHEY and CDR2 SMNVEV (reference sequence). V shed 8 bases, J shed 0 bases, and the junction held 5 bases outside the gene matches. Written as DNA, the CDR3 is TGTGCCAGCCGACAAGCGGGGGGCTCCTACAATGAGCAGTTCTTC. Protein: CASRQAGGSYNEQFF.

The chain recombines TRBV6-5 with TRBJ2-7; 9 bases match TRBD1. J was trimmed by 3 bases and V by 2 bases; bases with no gene match: 2. From germline, CDR1 is MNHEY and CDR2 SVGAGI. CDR3 length equals 14 residues. Here the CDR3 reads CASSYGTGYYEQYF. Written as DNA, the CDR3 is TGTGCCAGCAGTTACGGGACAGGGTACTACGAGCAGTACTTC.

This chain connects TRBV29-1 to TRBJ2-1, with TRBD2 identical over 7 bases. Germline CDR1 and CDR2: SQVTM and ANQGSEA. This CDR3 spans 14 amino acids. V shed 5 bases and J 2 bases; nucleotides not matched to a gene: 6. The CDR3 DNA reads as TGCAGCGTTACAGGACTAGGTCCCTACAATGAGCAGTTCTTC. Translated, it gives CSVTGLGPYNEQFF.

J is TRBJ2-3 and V is TRBV5-1; 14 bases fit TRBD2. Per the germline V gene, CDR1 is SGHRS and CDR2 is YFSETQ. V shed 4 bases and J 7 bases; nucleotides not matched to a gene: 5. The CDR3 sequence is 15 residues long. The DNA for the CDR3 is TGCGCCAGCAGCACGTGGACTAGCGGGGGGAATACGCAGTATTTT. Residues: CASSTWTSGGNTQYF. Combining the CDR3 with reference TRBV5-1 and TRBJ2-3 gives the whole variable domain KAGVTQTPRYLIKTRGQQVTLSCSPISGHRSVSWYQQTPGQGLQFLFEYFSETQRNKGNFPGRFSGRQFSNSRSEMNVSTLELGDSALYLCASSTWTSGGNTQYFGPGTRLTVL.

This clone occurred a few times. The same CDR3 arises from other DNA sequences in this sample as well. V is TRBV7-9 and J is TRBJ2-2, with D hard to call. V was clipped by 1 base and J by 0 bases, with 6 bases between them. This CDR3 contains 15 residues. Germline lookup yields CDR1 SEHNR and CDR2 FQNEAQ (reference sequence). The CDR3 protein is CASSLGGANTGELFF. The CDR3 DNA reads as TGTGCCAGCAGCTTAGGCGGTGCGAACACCGGGGAGCTGTTTTTT.

The rearrangement uses TRBV3-1 (or the pseudogene TRBV3-2) and TRBJ2-2, with D perhaps matching TRBD2 (6 bases). Germline CDR1 is LGHDT and CDR2 is YNNKEL (reference sequence). The CDR3 totals 16 residues. Trimming cost V 4 bases and J 5 bases, with 17 bases left between them. The CDR3 is CASSRAIGRGTGELFF. The CDR3 DNA sequence: TGTGCCAGCAGCCGGGCGATAGGGCGGGGAACCGGGGAGCTGTTTTTT.

V usage is TRBV19 and J usage is TRBJ2-7; 11 nucleotides agree with TRBD1. Germline assignment: CDR1 LNHDA and CDR2 SQIVND (reference sequence). The length of the CDR3 is 15 residues. V lost 7 bases and J lost 3; bases outside the gene matches: 8. Written as DNA, the CDR3 is TGTGCCAGTAATTCCGGGACAGGGGGTAACTACGAGCAGTACTTC. It is translated as CASNSGTGGNYEQYF.

On this clone itself: A read error may account for a junction end that differs from germline. The identical CDR3 is also encoded by other nucleotide sequences in the sample. The V gene is TRBV20-1, the J gene TRBJ1-3, with D unresolved. CDR3 length equals 11 residues. Germline V lookup: CDR1 DFQATT, CDR2 SNEGSKA (reference sequence). The CDR3 sequence is CSARAGNTIYF. The CDR3 DNA reads as TGCAGTGCCAGAGCGGGAAACACCATATATTTT.

The chain links TRBV19 to TRBJ1-6, with no clear D. With 1 base removed from V and 0 bases from J, the gap between germline ends came to 7 bases. CDR3 size: 16 residues. Germline loops: CDR1 LNHDA, CDR2 SQIVND (reference sequence). The CDR3, as DNA: TGTGCCAGTAGTATAGCACGGAGCTCCTATAATTCACCCCTCCACTTT. Protein sequence: CASSIARSSYNSPLHF. Together with reference TRBV19 and TRBJ1-6, the CDR3 gives the full variable domain: DGGITQSPKYLFRKEGQNVTLSCEQNLNHDAMYWYRQDPGQGLRLIYYSQIVNDFQKGDIAEGYSVSREKKESFPLTVTSAQKNPTAFYLCASSIARSSYNSPLHFGNGTRLTVT.

The chain employs TRBV27 and TRBJ1-2, with 7 positions matching TRBD1. V gave up 6 bases and J gave up 5 bases; unmatched junction bases: 12. Per the germline V gene, CDR1 is MNHEY and CDR2 is SMNVEV (reference sequence). The CDR3 is 15 residues long. CDR3 bases: TGTGCCAGCAGACTAAAGGGAGGCAGGGGGTATGGCTACACCTTC. It codes for CASRLKGGRGYGYTF.